The 17 T cell receptor delta chains below come from one sample, sequenced in a study of gamma-delta T cells after stem cell transplantation. TCRdb re-processed the RT-PCR reads using CATT. This sample carries over a thousand delta-chain clones, about 1.5% of them seen once, and the ten largest clones take around 56%. Sequencing was performed on gamma-delta T cells. The receptor set was obtained from a human donor. It is not recorded whose cells these are; they may come from a transplant donor.

This clone was observed a handful of times. The protein given by TCRdb reflects a much larger clone and differs at residue 19 from this DNA's translation, likely from a read error; the protein shown is the DNA's translation. This chain connects TRDV2 to TRDJ3; 12 bases are shared with TRDD3. Germline CDR1 reads GEAIGNYY; CDR2 reads EKD. The length of the CDR3 is 21 residues. In DNA form, the CDR3 reads TGTGCCTGTGACCCCGCGGAGGCTGGGGGATACGGCTCCTGGGACACCCGACAGACGTTTTTC. Amino acids: CACDPAEAGGYGSWDTRQTFF.

This clone has only a few counts. The chain has TRDV2 and TRDJ1; 12 bases map to TRDD3. V lost 3 bases and J lost 3; bases outside the gene matches: 7. The germline gives CDR1 GEAIGNYY, CDR2 EKD. This CDR3 spans 16 amino acids. This chain's CDR3 is CACDGILGDTADKLIF. CDR3 nucleotides: TGTGCCTGTGACGGGATACTGGGGGATACTGCCGATAAACTCATCTTT.

This clone was observed a handful of times. The rearrangement uses TRDV1 and TRDJ1; 8 bases are a match to TRDD3. The V and J ends lost 8 bases and 0 bases, in that order; junction bases with no gene match: 20. This CDR3 spans 19 amino acids. Germline V gene sequence: CDR1 TSWWSYY, CDR2 QGS. Here the CDR3 DNA reads TGTGCTCTTCGTTCCTCCAGGGGGTACTGGGGGTTCTACACCGATAAACTCATCTTT. This gives the protein CALRSSRGYWGFYTDKLIF.

In this sample, this clone is medium-sized. A far more abundant clone sits one base away, making this likely a read error. The chain couples TRDV2 to TRDJ3; the match to TRDD3 covers 12 bases. Germline loops: CDR1 GEAIGNYY, CDR2 EKD. This CDR3 is built from 20 residues. The chain's CDR3 is CACDTADLGDTHKDTRQVFF. CDR3 sequence (DNA): TGTGCCTGTGACACCGCAGACCTGGGGGATACGCATAAAGACACCCGACAGGTGTTTTTC.

Regarding this clone: The protein in TCRdb stems from a much larger clone and differs at residue 5 from this DNA's translation, likely a read error; here the protein is translated from the DNA. This chain connects TRDV2 to TRDJ1; 11 bases fit TRDD3. V trimming: 2 bases; J trimming: 3 bases; junction bases outside the gene matches: 16. In germline, CDR1 is GEAIGNYY, CDR2 EKD. The CDR3 length is 19 residues. This CDR3 is CACDSAERGGGYESDKLIF. CDR3 nucleotides: TGTGCCTGTGACAGCGCTGAGCGTGGTGGGGGATACGAGTCCGATAAACTCATCTTT.

This clone ranks as large. This sample includes further DNA sequences coding for the same CDR3. The rearrangement links TRDV2 to TRDJ1; 8 bases are shared with TRDD3. Germline V CDR1 and CDR2: GEAIGNYY, EKD. V lost 0 bases to trimming and J lost 1 base; unmatched junction nucleotides: 3. The CDR3 runs to 15 residues. This CDR3 reads CACDTVGDTTDKLIF. CDR3 coding DNA: TGTGCCTGTGACACCGTCGGGGATACCACCGATAAACTCATCTTT.

In regard to this clone: TCRdb's protein, taken from a much larger clone, differs from this DNA's translation at residue 15, likely owing to a read error; the protein displayed comes from the DNA. The chain is built from TRDV2 and TRDJ1, with 8 bases fitting TRDD3. The ends lost 0 bases at V and 6 bases at J; junction bases unmatched: 23. The CDR3 length is 20 residues. In germline, CDR1 is GEAIGNYY, CDR2 EKD. For the CDR3, the DNA is TGTGCCTGTGACACCCTCTCTGGGGGACCCCCCCGAGAACACCTCCATAAACTCATCTTT. Its protein product is CACDTLSGGPPREHLHKLIF.

Points on this clone: TCRdb and the translated DNA give different amino acids at residue 9; the protein presented here is the one translated from the DNA. The chain employs TRDV2 and TRDJ1; D possibly corresponds to TRDD3 (6 bases). The CDR3 consists of 15 residues. Germline values: CDR1 GEAIGNYY, CDR2 EKD. V lost 0 bases and J lost 0, with 10 bases in between. CDR3 nucleotide sequence: TGTGCCTGTGACACCGTAGGGGGACACACCGATAAACTCATCTTT. It specifies CACDTVGGHTDKLIF.

This clone is judged large. Other DNA sequences in the same sample also yield this CDR3. The J gene is TRDJ1, the V gene TRDV2; TRDD3 matches at 9 bases. The V gene's germline CDR1 is GEAIGNYY and CDR2 EKD. The CDR3 sequence is 18 residues long. The ends lost 1 base at V and 0 bases at J; junction bases unmatched: 11. The DNA of the CDR3 is TGTGCCTGTGACACGGTGGCTGGGGGATCAGTGGACACCGATAAACTCATCTTT. It yields the protein CACDTVAGGSVDTDKLIF.

With regard to this clone: A far larger clone lies a single base away; this is likely a read error. This sample includes further DNA sequences coding for the same CDR3. The chain carries TRDV2 and TRDJ1; 12 bases are a match to TRDD3. CDR1 is GEAIGNYY and CDR2 is EKD in the germline V gene. This CDR3 has 17 residues. With 4 bases clipped from V and 2 bases from J, the junction kept 10 bases outside the gene matches. CDR3 amino acids: CACDTVGLGDTTDKLIF. The CDR3 DNA follows: TGTGCCTGTGATACGGTCGGGCTGGGGGATACGACCGATAAACTCATCTTT.

This clone has a handful of counts. The amino acid sequence in TCRdb belongs to a much larger clone and departs from this DNA's translation at residue 7, likely a sequencing read error; the sequence shown is translated from the DNA. J is TRDJ1 and V is TRDV2; 7 nucleotides match TRDD3. V gave up 3 bases and J gave up 0 bases; unmatched junction bases: 15. The CDR3 runs 18 residues. From germline, CDR1 is GEAIGNYY and CDR2 EKD. The CDR3 DNA reads as TGTGCCTGTGACCCCGCGGACAGTACTGGGGCGTACACCGATAAACTCATCTTT. It translates to CACDPADSTGAYTDKLIF.

In its sample, this clone ranks as medium-sized (0.01 to 0.1%). A read error is likely here: a far larger clone is one base away. Other nucleotide sequences in the sample specify the same CDR3. The J gene is TRDJ3, the V gene TRDV2; 12 positions match TRDD3. The CDR3 is made up of 20 amino acids. Germline values: CDR1 GEAIGNYY, CDR2 EKD. The ends lost 0 bases at V and 6 bases at J; junction bases unmatched: 11. CDR3 amino acids: CACDTADLGDTHKDTRQMFF. CDR3 DNA sequence: TGTGCCTGTGACACCGCAGACCTGGGGGATACGCATAAGGACACCCGACAGATGTTTTTC.

This clone has only a few counts. The protein held in TCRdb is that of a much larger clone and does not match this DNA's translation at residue 13, likely because of a read error; the protein shown is translated from the DNA. The chain carries TRDV2 and TRDJ1; D is perhaps TRDD3 (5 bases). The CDR3 is 19 amino acids. From germline, CDR1 is GEAIGNYY and CDR2 EKD. V lost 1 base and J lost 0, with 23 bases in between. CDR3 in amino acids: CACDTLLNPGATHTDKLIF. In nucleotides, the CDR3 is TGTGCCTGTGACACACTCCTGAATCCGGGGGCTACGCACACCGATAAACTCATCTTT.

There are a few counts of this clone. A far larger clone is one nucleotide away, so this likely arose from a read error. Other DNA sequences in this sample translate to the same CDR3. The chain recombines TRDV2 with TRDJ1; perhaps TRDD3 as D (5 bases). Germline V lookup: CDR1 GEAIGNYY, CDR2 EKD. The CDR3 totals 14 residues. The CDR3 sequence: CACDTVGNTDKLIF. The CDR3 nucleotides are TGTGCCTGTGACACCGTGGGGAACACTGATAAACTCATCTTT.

About this clone: A much larger clone lies a single base off, so this may be a read error. The sample has other DNA sequences that encode this CDR3 too. The chain has TRDV2 and TRDJ1; TRDD3 matches 11 bases. The germline V gene encodes CDR1 GEAIGNYY and CDR2 EKD. This CDR3 has 19 residues. The CDR3 reads CACDTAERGGGYESDKLIF. Written as DNA, the CDR3 is TGTGCCTGCGACACCGCTGAGCGTGGTGGGGGATACGAGTCCGATAAACTCATCTTT.

This clone is medium-sized. A far bigger clonotype differs at one base, so this is likely a read error. CDR3 in DNA: TGTGCCTGTGACACCGCAGACCTGGGGGATACGCATAAAGACGCCCGACAGATGTTTTTC. Encoded protein: CACDTADLGDTHKDARQMFF. The rearrangement joins TRDV2 to TRDJ3, with 12 bases aligning to TRDD3. Germline assignment: CDR1 GEAIGNYY and CDR2 EKD. Trimming took 0 bases from V and 11 from J; bases not matched to a gene: 16. The length of the CDR3 is 20 residues.

As regards this clone: A far larger clone is a single base away, which makes a read error likely. The same CDR3 can be traced to other DNA sequences in this sample. The genes are TRDV2 and TRDJ1; possibly TRDD3 for D (6 bases). Germline loops: CDR1 GEAIGNYY, CDR2 EKD. This CDR3 has 17 residues. V lost 1 base and J lost 0, with 17 bases in between. CDR3 DNA: TGTGCCTGTGACACACTGGGAGATAAACGGGACACCGATAAACTCATCTTT. This codes for CACDTLGDKRDTDKLIF.